A single T cell receptor (beta chain) is shown here with its context. The sample is drawn from a study of blood T cell repertoires in COVID-19. The germline gives CDR1 SGHVS, CDR2 FQNEAQ. The CDR3 is 16 amino acids. Trimming removed 5 bases from V and 2 bases from J, with 16 bases in between. Profiled with immunoSEQ multiplex PCR; TCRdb holds only in-frame clones, not every one. Among approximately 200,000 clones listed, around 84% were seen once. Clinical history as reported by participants underpinned cohort assignment. J is TRBJ1-5 and V is TRBV7-8; tentative D call: TRBD1 (5 bases). The sequence derives from a woman in her twenties or thirties who had recovered from COVID-19. Sequencing was carried out using PBMCs or T cells enriched from blood (not recorded which). The CDR3 nucleotides are TGTGCCAGCAGCCCCGAGCTGGGGGGGGGCAATCAGCCCCAGCATTTT. Translating it yields CASSPELGGGNQPQHF.